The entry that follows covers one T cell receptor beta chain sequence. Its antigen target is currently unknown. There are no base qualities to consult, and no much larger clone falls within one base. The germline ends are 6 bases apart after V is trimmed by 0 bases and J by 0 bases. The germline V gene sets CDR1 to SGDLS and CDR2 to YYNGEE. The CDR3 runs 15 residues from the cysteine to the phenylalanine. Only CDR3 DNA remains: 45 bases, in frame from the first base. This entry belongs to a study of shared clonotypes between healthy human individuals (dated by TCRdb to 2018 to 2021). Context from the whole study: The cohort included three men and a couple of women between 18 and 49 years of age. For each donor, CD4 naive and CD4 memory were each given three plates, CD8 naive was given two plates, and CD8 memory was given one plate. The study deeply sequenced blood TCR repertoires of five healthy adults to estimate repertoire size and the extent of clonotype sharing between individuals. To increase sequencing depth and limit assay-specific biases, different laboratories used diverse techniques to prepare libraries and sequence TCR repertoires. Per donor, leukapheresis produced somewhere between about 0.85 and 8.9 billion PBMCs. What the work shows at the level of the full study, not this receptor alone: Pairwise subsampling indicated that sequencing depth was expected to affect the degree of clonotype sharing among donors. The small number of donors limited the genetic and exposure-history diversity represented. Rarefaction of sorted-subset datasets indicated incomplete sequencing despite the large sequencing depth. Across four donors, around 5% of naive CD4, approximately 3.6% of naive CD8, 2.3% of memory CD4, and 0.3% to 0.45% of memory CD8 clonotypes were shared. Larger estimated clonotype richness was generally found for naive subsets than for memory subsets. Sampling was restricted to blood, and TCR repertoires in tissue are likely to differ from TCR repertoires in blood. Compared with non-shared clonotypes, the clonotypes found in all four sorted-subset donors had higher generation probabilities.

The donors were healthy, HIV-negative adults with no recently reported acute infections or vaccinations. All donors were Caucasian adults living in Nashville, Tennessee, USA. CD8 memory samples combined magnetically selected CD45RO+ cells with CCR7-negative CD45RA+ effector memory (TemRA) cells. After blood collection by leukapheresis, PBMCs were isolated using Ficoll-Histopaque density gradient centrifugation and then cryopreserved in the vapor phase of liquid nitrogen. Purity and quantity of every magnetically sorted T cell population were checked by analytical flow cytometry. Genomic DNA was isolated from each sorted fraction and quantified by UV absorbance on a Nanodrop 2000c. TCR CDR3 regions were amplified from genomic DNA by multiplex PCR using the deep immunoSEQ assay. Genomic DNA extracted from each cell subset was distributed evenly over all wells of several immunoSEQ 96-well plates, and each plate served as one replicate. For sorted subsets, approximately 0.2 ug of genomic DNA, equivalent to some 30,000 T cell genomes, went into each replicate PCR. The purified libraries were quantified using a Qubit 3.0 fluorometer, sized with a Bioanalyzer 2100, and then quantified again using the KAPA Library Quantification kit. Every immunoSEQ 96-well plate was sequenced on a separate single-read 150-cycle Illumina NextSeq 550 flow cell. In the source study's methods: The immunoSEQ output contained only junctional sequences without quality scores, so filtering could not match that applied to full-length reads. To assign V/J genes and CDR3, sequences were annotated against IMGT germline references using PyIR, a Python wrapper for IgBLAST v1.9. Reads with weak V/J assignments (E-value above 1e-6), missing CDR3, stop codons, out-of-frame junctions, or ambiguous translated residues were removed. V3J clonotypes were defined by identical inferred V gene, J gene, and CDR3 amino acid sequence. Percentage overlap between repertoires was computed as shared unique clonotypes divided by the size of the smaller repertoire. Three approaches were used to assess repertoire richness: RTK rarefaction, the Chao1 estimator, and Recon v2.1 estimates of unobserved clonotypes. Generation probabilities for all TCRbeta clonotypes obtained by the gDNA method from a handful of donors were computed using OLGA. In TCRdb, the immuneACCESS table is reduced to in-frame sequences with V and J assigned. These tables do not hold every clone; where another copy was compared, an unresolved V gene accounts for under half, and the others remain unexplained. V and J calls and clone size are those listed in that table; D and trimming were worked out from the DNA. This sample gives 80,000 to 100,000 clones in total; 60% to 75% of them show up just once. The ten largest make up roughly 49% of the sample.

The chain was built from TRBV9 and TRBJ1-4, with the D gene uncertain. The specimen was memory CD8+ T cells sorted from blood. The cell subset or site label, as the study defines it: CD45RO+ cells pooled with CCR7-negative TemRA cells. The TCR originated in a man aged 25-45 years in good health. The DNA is TGTGCCAGCAGCGTAGGTGGATCAACTAATGAAAAACTGTTTTTT. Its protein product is CASSVGGSTNEKLFF.